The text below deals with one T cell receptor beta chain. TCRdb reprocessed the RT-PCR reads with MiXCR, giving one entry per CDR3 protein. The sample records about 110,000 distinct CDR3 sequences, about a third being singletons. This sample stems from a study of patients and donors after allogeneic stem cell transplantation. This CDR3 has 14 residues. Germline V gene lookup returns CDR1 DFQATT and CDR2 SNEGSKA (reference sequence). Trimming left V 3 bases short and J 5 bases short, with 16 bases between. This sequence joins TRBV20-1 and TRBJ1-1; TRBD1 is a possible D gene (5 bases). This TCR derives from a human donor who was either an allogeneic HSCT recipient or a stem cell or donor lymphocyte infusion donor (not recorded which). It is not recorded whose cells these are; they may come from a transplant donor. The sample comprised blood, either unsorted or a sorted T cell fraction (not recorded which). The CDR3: CSARDDSRGTEAFF. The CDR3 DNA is TGCAGTGCTAGGGATGACAGCCGAGGAACTGAAGCTTTCTTT.